This T cell receptor beta chain was profiled in a study of cytomegalovirus exposure and HLA in healthy donors. Study findings and constraints: Later on, an analysis tied approximately 15,000 TCR beta sequences to HLA alleles at 0.05 false discovery rate.

The primer mix had 60 Vbeta and 13 Jbeta primers. The repertoire was sequenced with immunoSEQ multiplex PCR; TCRdb's copy has only in-frame clones and lacks some. This repertoire includes 170,000 or so clones. V was clipped by 4 bases and J by 7 bases; unmatched bases: 10. The CDR3 is 14 amino acids. The germline V gene encodes CDR1 SGHRS and CDR2 YFSETQ. With respect to this clone: No antigen is known for it.

The sequence was obtained from a man between 25 and 39 years old in good health and CMV-seronegative. The chain uses TRBV5-1 and TRBJ2-7, with 8 positions matching TRBD2. Source material: PBMCs. Here the CDR3 DNA reads TGCGCCAGCAGCGTGGCCGGGAGGGCCGGGGAGCAGTACTTC. Protein sequence: CASSVAGRAGEQYF.